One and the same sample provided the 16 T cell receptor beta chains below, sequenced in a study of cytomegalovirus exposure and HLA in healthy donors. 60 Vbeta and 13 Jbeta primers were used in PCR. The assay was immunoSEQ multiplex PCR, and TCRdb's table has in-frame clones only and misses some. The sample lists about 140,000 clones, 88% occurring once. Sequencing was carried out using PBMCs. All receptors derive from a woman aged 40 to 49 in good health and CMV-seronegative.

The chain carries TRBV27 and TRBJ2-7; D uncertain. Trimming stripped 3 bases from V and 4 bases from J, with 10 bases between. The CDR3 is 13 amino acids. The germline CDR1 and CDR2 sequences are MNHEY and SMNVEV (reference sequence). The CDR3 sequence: CASSFPVPYEQYF. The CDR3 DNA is TGTGCCAGCAGTTTCCCAGTCCCTTACGAGCAGTACTTC.

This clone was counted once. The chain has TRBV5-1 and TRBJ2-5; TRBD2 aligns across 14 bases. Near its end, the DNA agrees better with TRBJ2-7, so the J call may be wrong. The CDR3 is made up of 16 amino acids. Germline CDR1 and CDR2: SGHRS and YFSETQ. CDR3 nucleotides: TGCGCCAGCAGCCCTGGACTAGCGGGAGGAGCCTACGAGCAGTACTTC. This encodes CASSPGLAGGAYEQYF.

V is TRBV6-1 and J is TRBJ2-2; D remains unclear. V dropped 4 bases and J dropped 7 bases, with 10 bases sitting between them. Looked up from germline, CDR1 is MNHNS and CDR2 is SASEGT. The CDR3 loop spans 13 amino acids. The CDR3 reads CASSVVIGGELFF. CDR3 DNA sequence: TGTGCCAGCAGTGTGGTTATCGGCGGGGAGCTGTTTTTT.

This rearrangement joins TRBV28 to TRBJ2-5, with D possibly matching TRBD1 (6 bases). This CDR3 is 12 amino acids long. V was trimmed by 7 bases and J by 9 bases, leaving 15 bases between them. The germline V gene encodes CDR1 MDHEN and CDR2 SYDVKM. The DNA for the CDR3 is TGTGCCAGCAATCAGGGGCCAGGGGCCCAGTACTTC. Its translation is CASNQGPGAQYF.

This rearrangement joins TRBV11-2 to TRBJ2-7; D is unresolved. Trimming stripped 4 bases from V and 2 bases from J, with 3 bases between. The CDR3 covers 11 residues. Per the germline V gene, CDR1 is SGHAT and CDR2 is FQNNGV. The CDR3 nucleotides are TGTGCCAGCAGCTCGGCCTACGAGCAGTACTTC. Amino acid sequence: CASSSAYEQYF.

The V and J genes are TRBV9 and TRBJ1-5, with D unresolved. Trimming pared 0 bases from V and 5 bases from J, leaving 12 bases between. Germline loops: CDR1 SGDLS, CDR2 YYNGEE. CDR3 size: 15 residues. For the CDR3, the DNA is TGTGCCAGCAGCGTAGATGGCGCCCAGGATCAGCCCCAGCATTTT. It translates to CASSVDGAQDQPQHF.

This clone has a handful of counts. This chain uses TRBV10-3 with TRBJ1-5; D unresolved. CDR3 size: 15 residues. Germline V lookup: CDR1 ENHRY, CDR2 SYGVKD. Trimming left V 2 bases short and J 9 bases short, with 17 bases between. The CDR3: CAISEGQPSARPQHF. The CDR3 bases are TGTGCCATCAGTGAGGGGCAGCCTTCGGCCCGGCCCCAGCATTTT.

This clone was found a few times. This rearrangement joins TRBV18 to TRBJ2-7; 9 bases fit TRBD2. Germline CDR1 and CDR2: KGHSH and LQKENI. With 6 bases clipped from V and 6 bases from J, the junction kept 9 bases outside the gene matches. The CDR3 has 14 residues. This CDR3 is CASSLSSGSPEQYF. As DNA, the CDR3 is TGTGCCAGCTCCCTTAGTAGCGGGAGTCCCGAGCAGTACTTC.

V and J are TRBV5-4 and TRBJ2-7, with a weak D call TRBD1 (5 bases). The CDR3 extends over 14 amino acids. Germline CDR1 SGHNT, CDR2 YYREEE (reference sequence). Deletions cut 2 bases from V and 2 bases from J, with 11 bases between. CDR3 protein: CASSLSAGTYEQYF. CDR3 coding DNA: TGTGCCAGCAGCTTATCAGCAGGGACCTACGAGCAGTACTTC.

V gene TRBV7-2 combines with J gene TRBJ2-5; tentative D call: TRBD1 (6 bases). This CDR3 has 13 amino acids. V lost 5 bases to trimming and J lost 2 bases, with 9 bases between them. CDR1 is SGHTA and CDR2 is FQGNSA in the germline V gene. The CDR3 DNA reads TGTGCCAGCAGCCGGACAGTACAAGAGACCCAGTACTTC. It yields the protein CASSRTVQETQYF.

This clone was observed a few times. CDR3 sequence reads: CSARMNTEAFF. In DNA form, the CDR3 reads TGCAGTGCTCGTATGAACACTGAAGCTTTCTTT. This chain uses TRBV20-1 with TRBJ1-1; D is undetermined. CDR3 length: 11 residues. Germline-derived CDR1 and CDR2 are DFQATT and SNEGSKA (reference sequence). V lost 5 bases, J lost 0 bases, and 4 bases lay in between.

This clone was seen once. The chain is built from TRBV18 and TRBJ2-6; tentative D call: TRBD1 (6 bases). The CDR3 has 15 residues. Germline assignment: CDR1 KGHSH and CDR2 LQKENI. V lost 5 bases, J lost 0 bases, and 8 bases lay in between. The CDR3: CASSGQLSGANVLTF. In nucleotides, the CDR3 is TGTGCCAGCTCAGGACAGCTCTCTGGGGCCAACGTCCTGACTTTC. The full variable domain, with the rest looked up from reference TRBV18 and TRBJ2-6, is NAGVMQNPRHLVRRRGQEARLRCSPMKGHSHVYWYRQLPEEGLKFMVYLQKENIIDESGMPKERFSAEFPKEGPSILRIQQVVRGDSAAYFCASSGQLSGANVLTFGAGSRLTVL.

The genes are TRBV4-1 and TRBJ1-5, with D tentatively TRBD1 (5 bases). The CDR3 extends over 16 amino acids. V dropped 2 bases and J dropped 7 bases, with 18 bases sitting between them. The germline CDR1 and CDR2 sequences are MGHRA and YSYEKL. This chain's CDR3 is CASSQYHLGGNQPQHF. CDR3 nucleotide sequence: TGCGCCAGCAGCCAATACCATCTGGGGGGGAACCAGCCCCAGCATTTT.

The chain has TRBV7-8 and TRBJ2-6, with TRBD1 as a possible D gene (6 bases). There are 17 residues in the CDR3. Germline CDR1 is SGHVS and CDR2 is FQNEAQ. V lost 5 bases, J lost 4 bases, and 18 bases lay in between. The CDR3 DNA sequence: TGTGCCAGCAGCCAAATGGCAGGGGCGACCGGGGCCAACGTCCTGACTTTC. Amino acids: CASSQMAGATGANVLTF.

The CDR3 DNA is TGTGCCAGCAGCTTAGAGGCCGGGAATAATTCACCCCTCCACTTT. Translated: CASSLEAGNNSPLHF. The chain carries TRBV7-9 and TRBJ1-6; D gene ambiguous. From germline, CDR1 is SEHNR and CDR2 FQNEAQ (reference sequence). V was trimmed by 1 base and J by 5 bases, leaving 9 bases between them. This CDR3 spans 15 amino acids.

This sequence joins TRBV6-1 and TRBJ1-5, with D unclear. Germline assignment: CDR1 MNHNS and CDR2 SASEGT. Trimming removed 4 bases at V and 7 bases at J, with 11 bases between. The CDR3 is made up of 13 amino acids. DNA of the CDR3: TGTGCCAGCAGTGCCCCGGGTAACCAGCCCCAGCATTTT. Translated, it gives CASSAPGNQPQHF.